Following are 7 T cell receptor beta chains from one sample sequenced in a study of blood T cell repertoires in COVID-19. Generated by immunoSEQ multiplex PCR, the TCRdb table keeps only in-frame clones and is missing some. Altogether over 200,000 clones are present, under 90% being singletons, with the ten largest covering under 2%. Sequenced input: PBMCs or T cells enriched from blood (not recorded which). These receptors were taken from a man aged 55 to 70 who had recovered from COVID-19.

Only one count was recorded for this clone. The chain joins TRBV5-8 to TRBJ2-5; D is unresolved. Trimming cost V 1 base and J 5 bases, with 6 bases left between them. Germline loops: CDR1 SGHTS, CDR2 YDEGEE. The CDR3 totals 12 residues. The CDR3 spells CASSLLPETQYF. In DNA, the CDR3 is TGTGCCAGCAGCTTGCTACCCGAGACCCAGTACTTC.

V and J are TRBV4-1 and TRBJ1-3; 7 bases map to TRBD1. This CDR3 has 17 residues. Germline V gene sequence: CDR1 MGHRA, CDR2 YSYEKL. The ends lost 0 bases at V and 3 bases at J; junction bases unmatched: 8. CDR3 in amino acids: CASSQDLGRGNGNTIYF. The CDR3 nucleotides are TGCGCCAGCAGCCAAGATCTTGGCAGGGGGAATGGAAACACCATATATTTT.

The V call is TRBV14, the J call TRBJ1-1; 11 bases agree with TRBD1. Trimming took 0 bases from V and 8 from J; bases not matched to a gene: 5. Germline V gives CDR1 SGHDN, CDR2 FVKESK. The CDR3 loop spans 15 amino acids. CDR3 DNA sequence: TGTGCCAGCAGCCAAGAGTTGCGGGACAGGGGGGAAGCTTTCTTT. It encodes CASSQELRDRGEAFF.

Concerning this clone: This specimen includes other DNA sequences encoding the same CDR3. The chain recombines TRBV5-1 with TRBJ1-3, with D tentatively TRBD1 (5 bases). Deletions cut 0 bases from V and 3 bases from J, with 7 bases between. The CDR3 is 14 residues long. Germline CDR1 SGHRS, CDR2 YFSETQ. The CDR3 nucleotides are TGCGCCAGCAGCTTGGCGGGGGTTGGAAACACCATATATTTT. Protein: CASSLAGVGNTIYF.

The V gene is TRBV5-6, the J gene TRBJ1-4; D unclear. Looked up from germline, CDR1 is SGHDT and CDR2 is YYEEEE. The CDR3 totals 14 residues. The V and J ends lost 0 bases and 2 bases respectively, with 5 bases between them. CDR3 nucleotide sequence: TGTGCCAGCAGCTTGGGTCAGACTAATGAAAAACTGTTTTTT. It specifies CASSLGQTNEKLFF.

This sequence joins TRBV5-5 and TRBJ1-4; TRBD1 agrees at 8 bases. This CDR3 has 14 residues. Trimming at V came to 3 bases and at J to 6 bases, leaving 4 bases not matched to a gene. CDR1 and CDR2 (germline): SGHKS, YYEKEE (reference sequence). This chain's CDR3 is CASSYQGAYEKLFF. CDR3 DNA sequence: TGTGCCAGCAGCTATCAGGGGGCATATGAAAAACTGTTTTTT. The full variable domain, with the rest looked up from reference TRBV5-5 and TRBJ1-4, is DAGVTQSPTHLIKTRGQQVTLRCSPISGHKSVSWYQQVLGQGPQFIFQYYEKEERGRGNFPDRFSARQFPNYSSELNVNALLLGDSALYLCASSYQGAYEKLFFGSGTQLSVL.

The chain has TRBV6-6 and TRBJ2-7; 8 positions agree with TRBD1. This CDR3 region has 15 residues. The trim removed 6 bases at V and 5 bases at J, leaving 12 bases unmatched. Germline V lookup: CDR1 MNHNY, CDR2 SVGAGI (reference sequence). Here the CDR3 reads CASRHGQGIGNEQYF. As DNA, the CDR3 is TGTGCCAGCAGGCATGGACAGGGAATTGGGAACGAGCAGTACTTC.